These 13 T cell receptor beta chains originate from one sample sequenced in a study of blood T cell repertoires in COVID-19. Data came from immunoSEQ multiplex PCR; TCRdb stores just in-frame clones and leaves some out. The sample has 100,000 to 110,000 clones; around 85% are singletons. The sample taken for sequencing was peripheral blood. The source of these receptors is a human donor in a cohort sampled during active COVID-19.

The chain joins TRBV19 to TRBJ1-2; TRBD1 might be the D (6 bases). The CDR3 covers 14 residues. Per germline, CDR1 LNHDA and CDR2 SQIVND (reference sequence). V gave up 9 bases and J gave up 4 bases, with 18 bases separating them. In nucleotides, the CDR3 is TGTGCCAGCCAGGAACAGGGAATTGTCTATGGCTACACCTTC. This gives the protein CASQEQGIVYGYTF.

The chain is built from TRBV19 and TRBJ1-6; 8 bases map to TRBD1. Losses at the gene ends were 7 bases for V and 1 base for J; bases not matched to a gene: 3. Germline assignment: CDR1 LNHDA and CDR2 SQIVND (reference sequence). This CDR3 spans 15 amino acids. CDR3 sequence (DNA): TGTGCCAGTAAACAGGGGGATTCCTATAATTCACCCCTCCACTTT. Translated: CASKQGDSYNSPLHF. The variable domain in full, completed from reference TRBV19 and TRBJ1-6, reads DGGITQSPKYLFRKEGQNVTLSCEQNLNHDAMYWYRQDPGQGLRLIYYSQIVNDFQKGDIAEGYSVSREKKESFPLTVTSAQKNPTAFYLCASKQGDSYNSPLHFGNGTRLTVT.

V usage is TRBV6-5 and J usage is TRBJ1-2, with 10 bases identical to TRBD1. Trimming took 6 bases from V and 5 from J; bases not matched to a gene: 6. The CDR3 contains 14 residues. CDR1 and CDR2 from the germline V gene are MNHEY and SVGAGI. CDR3 coding DNA: TGTGCCAGCAGACGGGGACAGGGGCTGTATGGCTACACCTTC. This sequence encodes CASRRGQGLYGYTF.

The V and J genes are TRBV6-1 and TRBJ1-1, with D perhaps matching TRBD1 (6 bases). The CDR3 spans 15 residues. Trimming left V 2 bases short and J 1 base short, with 11 bases between. Germline CDR1 MNHNS, CDR2 SASEGT. This CDR3 reads CASSESGGANTEAFF. In nucleotides, the CDR3 is TGTGCCAGCAGTGAATCGGGGGGCGCGAACACTGAAGCTTTCTTT.

This chain links TRBV10-3 with TRBJ2-1, with 12 bases lining up with TRBD1. Germline CDR1 is ENHRY and CDR2 is SYGVKD. V dropped 6 bases and J dropped 7; count of bases not matched to a gene: 4. The CDR3 is made up of 14 amino acids. The CDR3 is CAISPGQGANEQFF. CDR3 nucleotide sequence: TGTGCCATCAGCCCGGGACAGGGGGCAAATGAGCAGTTCTTC.

This chain links TRBV12-3 or TRBV12-4 with TRBJ2-1; D is undetermined. The length of the CDR3 is 11 residues. Trimming pared 6 bases from V and 7 bases from J, leaving 7 bases between. The CDR3 here is CASSQTNEQFF. DNA of the CDR3: TGTGCCAGCAGCCAAACAAATGAGCAGTTCTTC.

This chain uses TRBV6-5 with TRBJ2-7; D unclear. V was clipped by 7 bases and J by 0 bases, with 13 bases between them. There are 14 residues in the CDR3. The V gene's germline CDR1 is MNHEY and CDR2 SVGAGI. DNA for the CDR3: TGTGCCAGCATCAAAGACACGAGCTCCTACGAGCAGTACTTC. Protein sequence: CASIKDTSSYEQYF.

The chain carries TRBV24-1 and TRBJ2-2; 9 bases line up with TRBD2. Losses at the gene ends were 3 bases for V and 0 bases for J; bases not matched to a gene: 7. The CDR3 covers 18 residues. Germline-derived CDR1 and CDR2 are KGHDR and SFDVKD. CDR3 loop: CATSDTGTSSANTGELFF. The CDR3 nucleotides read TGTGCCACCAGTGATACCGGGACTAGCAGTGCGAACACCGGGGAGCTGTTTTTT.

The J gene is TRBJ2-5, the V gene TRBV18, with TRBD2 as a possible D gene (5 bases). The CDR3 loop spans 13 amino acids. Germline loops: CDR1 KGHSH, CDR2 LQKENI. With 3 bases removed from V and 1 base from J, the gap between germline ends came to 6 bases. CDR3 loop: CASSPSGQETQYF. The CDR3 nucleotides are TGTGCCAGCTCACCGAGCGGCCAAGAGACCCAGTACTTC. Based on the CDR3 plus reference TRBV18 and TRBJ2-5, the full variable domain is NAGVMQNPRHLVRRRGQEARLRCSPMKGHSHVYWYRQLPEEGLKFMVYLQKENIIDESGMPKERFSAEFPKEGPSILRIQQVVRGDSAAYFCASSPSGQETQYFGPGTRLLVL.

This clone was counted once. The chain uses TRBV6-5 and TRBJ2-3; possibly TRBD1 for D (6 bases). The CDR3 loop spans 14 amino acids. The V gene lost 6 bases and the J gene lost 3 bases, with 13 bases spanning the gap. The germline gives CDR1 MNHEY, CDR2 SVGAGI. DNA for the CDR3: TGTGCCAGCAGATCCCGGACAGAAACAGATACGCAGTATTTT. It yields the protein CASRSRTETDTQYF.

This rearrangement joins TRBV7-9 to TRBJ2-3; D may be TRBD2 (6 bases). The germline gives CDR1 SEHNR, CDR2 FQNEAQ (reference sequence). This CDR3 is 17 amino acids long. Trimming removed 3 bases at V and 4 bases at J, with 20 bases between. Here the CDR3 reads CASSFTPAGRGADTQYF. Here the CDR3 DNA reads TGTGCCAGCAGCTTTACCCCGGCGGGAAGGGGCGCAGATACGCAGTATTTT.

V and J are TRBV19 and TRBJ1-1; 8 nucleotides agree with TRBD1. Germline V lookup: CDR1 LNHDA, CDR2 SQIVND (reference sequence). The CDR3 spans 13 residues. Losses at the gene ends were 6 bases for V and 4 bases for J; bases not matched to a gene: 4. CDR3 nucleotide sequence: TGTGCCAGTAGCGGACAGGGTCTCACTGAAGCTTTCTTT. Translated: CASSGQGLTEAFF.

The chain links TRBV13 to TRBJ2-1, with 9 positions matching TRBD1. Germline CDR1 PRHDT, CDR2 FYEKMQ (reference sequence). There are 17 residues in the CDR3. With 5 bases clipped from V and 2 bases from J, the junction kept 10 bases outside the gene matches. The CDR3 nucleotides are TGTGCCAGCAGCGCCCAACAGGGGGCTAGGGCCTACAATGAGCAGTTCTTC. Residues: CASSAQQGARAYNEQFF.